The subject of this entry is one TCR beta chain. Its antigen is unidentified. Trimming shortened V by 8 bases and J by 6 bases, and 16 bases separated the two germline ends. From germline, CDR1 is GTSNPN and CDR2 SVGIG (reference sequence). The CDR3 contains 12 residues. Sequenced by immunoSEQ multiplex PCR; TCRdb stores in-frame clones only, minus some. The table lists some 33,000 clones, around 74% of them singletons. The data were taken from a study of STAT5B mutations in CD4+ large granular lymphocyte leukemia. Study-wide points: About 25% of private leukemic clonotypes occurred rarely in other patients' non-leukemic repertoires. Without putative leukemic clones, patient CD4-sorted repertoires remained more clonal than healthy CD4+ repertoires.

Sample: CD4+ T cells from blood buffy coats. This chain connects TRBV30 to TRBJ1-2; D may be TRBD1 (5 bases). The sequence came from a human donor in good health. CDR3 nucleotide sequence: TGTGCCGGGTGGCGCGGGGGGAATGGCTACACCTTC. Amino acids: CAGWRGGNGYTF.